The rows below give T cell receptor beta chains drawn from one sample of a study of vaccination effects on CD4 cells after COVID-19. The protocol was immunoSEQ multiplex PCR, while the TCRdb copy is restricted to in-frame clones and leaves out a portion. The sample yields 30,000 to 35,000 clones, around 72% seen once. The antigens of these receptors remain unknown. The specimen was CD4+ T cells from PBMCs cultured without peptide, collected after COVID-19 vaccination. The receptors shown here come from a human donor who had a prior SARS-CoV-2 infection. The CDR3 runs from the conserved cysteine through the conserved F or W. The order of the fields is CDR3 protein, CDR3 DNA, clone size, D gene, J gene, V gene. D genes are given only for firm matches. The size field is filled for only some rows; it gives once, few, many or a size class.

CDR3aa: CASSLRAGSTEAFF
CDR3nt: TGTGCCAGCAGCTTACGGGCCGGGAGCACTGAAGCTTTCTTT
abundance: .
d_gene: .
j_gene: TRBJ1-1
v_gene: TRBV7-2

CDR3aa: CASSWGPSGYSREQYF
CDR3nt: TGTGCCAGCAGCTGGGGGCCTAGCGGGTACTCTCGCGAGCAGTACTTC
abundance: .
d_gene: TRBD2
j_gene: TRBJ2-7
v_gene: TRBV7-9

CDR3aa: CASSDRIAGGPGYEQYF
CDR3nt: TGCGCCAGCAGTGATAGAATAGCGGGGGGCCCGGGCTACGAGCAGTACTTC
abundance: once
d_gene: TRBD2
j_gene: TRBJ2-7
v_gene: TRBV10-2

CDR3aa: CASSLGTGNQPQHF
CDR3nt: TGTGCCAGCAGTCTCGGGACTGGCAATCAGCCCCAGCATTTT
abundance: few
d_gene: .
j_gene: TRBJ1-5
v_gene: TRBV6-6

CDR3aa: CASSQAGPGTEAFF
CDR3nt: TGTGCCAGCAGCCAAGCGGGCCCGGGCACTGAAGCTTTCTTT
abundance: .
d_gene: .
j_gene: TRBJ1-1
v_gene: TRBV3-1/TRBV3-2

CDR3aa: CASSIRQSIEKLFF
CDR3nt: TGTGCCAGTAGTATCAGACAGTCAATTGAAAAACTGTTTTTT
abundance: .
d_gene: .
j_gene: TRBJ1-4
v_gene: TRBV19

CDR3aa: CASSAITGSTGELFF
CDR3nt: TGTGCCAGCAGTGCGATAACAGGGAGCACCGGGGAGCTGTTTTTT
abundance: few
d_gene: .
j_gene: TRBJ2-2
v_gene: TRBV25-1

CDR3aa: CASSQFASKPDTQYF
CDR3nt: TGTGCCAGCAGCCAATTTGCTAGCAAGCCAGATACGCAGTATTTT
abundance: .
d_gene: .
j_gene: TRBJ2-3
v_gene: TRBV4-2

CDR3aa: CASSFRASTDTQYF
CDR3nt: TGCGCCAGCAGCTTTCGGGCTAGCACAGATACGCAGTATTTT
abundance: .
d_gene: .
j_gene: TRBJ2-3
v_gene: TRBV5-1

CDR3aa: CASSEAPGLEQYF
CDR3nt: TGTGCCAGCAGTGAAGCTCCGGGGCTGGAGCAGTACTTC
abundance: .
d_gene: .
j_gene: TRBJ2-7
v_gene: TRBV6-1

CDR3aa: CASSSGTGGMETQYF
CDR3nt: TGCGCCAGCAGTTCCGGGACAGGGGGTATGGAGACCCAGTACTTC
abundance: .
d_gene: TRBD1
j_gene: TRBJ2-5
v_gene: TRBV5-1

CDR3aa: CASSGQGSYEQYF
CDR3nt: TGTGCCAGCAGCGGACAGGGTTCCTACGAGCAGTACTTC
abundance: .
d_gene: TRBD1
j_gene: TRBJ2-7
v_gene: TRBV5-4

CDR3aa: CASSFKTGRQETQYF
CDR3nt: TGTGCTAGCAGCTTCAAGACTGGAAGACAAGAGACCCAGTACTTC
abundance: once
d_gene: .
j_gene: TRBJ2-5
v_gene: TRBV7-7

CDR3aa: CASSYNVGLGVYGYTF
CDR3nt: TGTGCCAGCAGTTACAACGTCGGGCTGGGCGTCTATGGCTACACCTTC
abundance: .
d_gene: .
j_gene: TRBJ1-2
v_gene: TRBV6-2/TRBV6-3

CDR3aa: CASSQGLAGGLLWDEQFF
CDR3nt: TGTGCCAGCAGCCAGGGACTAGCGGGAGGCCTTTTGTGGGATGAGCAGTTCTTC
abundance: once
d_gene: TRBD2
j_gene: TRBJ2-1
v_gene: TRBV7-2

CDR3aa: CASSFTLTADTGELFF
CDR3nt: TGTGCCAGCAGCTTTACCCTGACCGCCGACACCGGGGAGCTGTTTTTT
abundance: once
d_gene: .
j_gene: TRBJ2-2
v_gene: TRBV5-6

CDR3aa: CASSPRSTTSGRAGLFPGEQFF
CDR3nt: TGTGCCAGCAGCCCCCGCTCAACTACTAGCGGGAGAGCGGGCCTCTTCCCGGGGGAGCAGTTCTTC
abundance: few
d_gene: TRBD2
j_gene: TRBJ2-1
v_gene: TRBV7-6

CDR3aa: CASSPRSSGSPGELFF
CDR3nt: TGTGCCAGCAGCCCCCGTTCTAGCGGGAGTCCCGGGGAGCTGTTTTTT
abundance: .
d_gene: TRBD2
j_gene: TRBJ2-2
v_gene: TRBV16

CDR3aa: CASSDFGQATYEQYF
CDR3nt: TGTGCCAGCAGTGACTTCGGCCAGGCAACCTACGAGCAGTACTTC
abundance: .
d_gene: .
j_gene: TRBJ2-7
v_gene: TRBV2

CDR3aa: CASSLPPGAVDTGELFF
CDR3nt: TGCGCCAGCAGCTTGCCGCCAGGGGCTGTTGACACCGGGGAGCTGTTTTTT
abundance: .
d_gene: .
j_gene: TRBJ2-2
v_gene: TRBV5-1

CDR3aa: CASSQLAGGPIYEQYF
CDR3nt: TGTGCCAGCAGCCAGCTAGCGGGAGGGCCTATCTACGAGCAGTACTTC
abundance: .
d_gene: TRBD2
j_gene: TRBJ2-7
v_gene: TRBV14

CDR3aa: CASTIQGLAGGGEQFF
CDR3nt: TGTGCCAGTACCATTCAGGGACTAGCGGGAGGGGGGGAGCAGTTCTTC
abundance: .
d_gene: TRBD2
j_gene: TRBJ2-1
v_gene: TRBV19